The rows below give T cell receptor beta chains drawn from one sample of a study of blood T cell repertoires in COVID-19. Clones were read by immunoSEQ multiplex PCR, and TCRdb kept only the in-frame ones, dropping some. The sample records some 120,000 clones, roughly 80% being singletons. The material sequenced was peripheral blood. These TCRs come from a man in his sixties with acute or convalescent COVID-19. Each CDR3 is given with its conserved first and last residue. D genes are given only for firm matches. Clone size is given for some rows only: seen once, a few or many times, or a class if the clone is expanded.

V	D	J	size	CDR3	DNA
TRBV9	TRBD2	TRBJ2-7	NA	CASSVSSGRASEQYF	TGTGCCAGCAGCGTGAGTAGCGGGAGGGCCAGCGAGCAGTACTTC
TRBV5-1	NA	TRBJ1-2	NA	CASSLGGAERRGYTF	TGCGCCAGCAGCTTGGGGGGAGCAGAACGGCGTGGCTACACCTTC
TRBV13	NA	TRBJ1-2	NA	CASSLARGAGYGYTF	TGTGCCAGCAGCTTAGCTCGGGGGGCCGGCTATGGCTACACCTTC
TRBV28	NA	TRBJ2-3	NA	CASSLWGEGVGTDTQYF	TGTGCCAGCAGTTTATGGGGAGAGGGGGTCGGCACAGATACGCAGTATTTT
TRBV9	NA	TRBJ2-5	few	CASSLGTLQETQYF	TGTGCCAGCAGCCTAGGGACACTGCAAGAGACCCAGTACTTC
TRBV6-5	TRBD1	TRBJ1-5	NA	CATRTGGSNQPQHF	TGTGCCACACGGACAGGGGGCAGCAATCAGCCCCAGCATTTT
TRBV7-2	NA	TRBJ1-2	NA	CASSLSPGQGGGYTF	TGTGCCAGCAGCTTATCCCCGGGCCAGGGAGGAGGCTACACCTTC
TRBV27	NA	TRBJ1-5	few	CASSSGGTDQPQHF	TGTGCCAGCAGTTCCGGGGGAACTGATCAGCCCCAGCATTTT
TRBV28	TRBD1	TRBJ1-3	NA	CASRGQGRGNTIYF	TGTGCCAGCAGGGGACAGGGGAGGGGAAACACCATATATTTT
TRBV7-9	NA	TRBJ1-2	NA	CASSLAGARRYTF	TGTGCCAGCAGCTTGGCGGGGGCCCGCCGCTACACCTTC
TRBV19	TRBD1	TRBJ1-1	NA	CASSPQAGQVEAFF	TGTGCCAGTAGTCCTCAAGCCGGACAGGTTGAAGCTTTCTTT
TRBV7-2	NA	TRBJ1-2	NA	CASSLGVFQGYTF	TGTGCCAGCAGCTTAGGAGTCTTCCAAGGCTACACCTTC
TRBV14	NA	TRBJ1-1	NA	CASSQAGMNTEAFF	TGTGCCAGCAGCCAGGCAGGCATGAACACTGAAGCTTTCTTT
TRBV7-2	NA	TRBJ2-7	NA	CASSLLDSVYEQYF	TGTGCCAGCAGCTTATTGGACAGCGTCTACGAGCAGTACTTC
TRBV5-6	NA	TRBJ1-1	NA	CASSLARGIRQANTEAFF	TGTGCCAGCAGCTTGGCCCGAGGGATTCGACAGGCAAACACTGAAGCTTTCTTT
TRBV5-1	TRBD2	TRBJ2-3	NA	CASSSALAGESDTQYF	TGCGCCAGCAGCTCCGCACTAGCGGGCGAGTCAGATACGCAGTATTTT
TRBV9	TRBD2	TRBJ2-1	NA	CASSPTPLAGGDEQFF	TGTGCCAGCAGCCCCACCCCCCTAGCGGGAGGGGATGAGCAGTTCTTC
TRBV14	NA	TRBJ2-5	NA	CASSQDMGSGSQETQYF	TGTGCCAGCAGCCAAGATATGGGTAGCGGCAGTCAAGAGACCCAGTACTTC
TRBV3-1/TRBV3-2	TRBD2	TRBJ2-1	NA	CASSQDLSGGSVLF	TGTGCCAGCAGCCAAGATTTGTCCGGGGGGTCGGTGCTCTTC
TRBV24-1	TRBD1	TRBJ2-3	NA	CATSERGTGMISTDTQYF	TGTGCCACCAGTGAACGAGGGACAGGGATGATTAGCACAGATACGCAGTATTTT
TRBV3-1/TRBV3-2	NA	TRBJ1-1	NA	CASSQSHSGREAFF	TGTGCCAGCAGCCAATCCCACTCGGGTCGTGAAGCTTTCTTT